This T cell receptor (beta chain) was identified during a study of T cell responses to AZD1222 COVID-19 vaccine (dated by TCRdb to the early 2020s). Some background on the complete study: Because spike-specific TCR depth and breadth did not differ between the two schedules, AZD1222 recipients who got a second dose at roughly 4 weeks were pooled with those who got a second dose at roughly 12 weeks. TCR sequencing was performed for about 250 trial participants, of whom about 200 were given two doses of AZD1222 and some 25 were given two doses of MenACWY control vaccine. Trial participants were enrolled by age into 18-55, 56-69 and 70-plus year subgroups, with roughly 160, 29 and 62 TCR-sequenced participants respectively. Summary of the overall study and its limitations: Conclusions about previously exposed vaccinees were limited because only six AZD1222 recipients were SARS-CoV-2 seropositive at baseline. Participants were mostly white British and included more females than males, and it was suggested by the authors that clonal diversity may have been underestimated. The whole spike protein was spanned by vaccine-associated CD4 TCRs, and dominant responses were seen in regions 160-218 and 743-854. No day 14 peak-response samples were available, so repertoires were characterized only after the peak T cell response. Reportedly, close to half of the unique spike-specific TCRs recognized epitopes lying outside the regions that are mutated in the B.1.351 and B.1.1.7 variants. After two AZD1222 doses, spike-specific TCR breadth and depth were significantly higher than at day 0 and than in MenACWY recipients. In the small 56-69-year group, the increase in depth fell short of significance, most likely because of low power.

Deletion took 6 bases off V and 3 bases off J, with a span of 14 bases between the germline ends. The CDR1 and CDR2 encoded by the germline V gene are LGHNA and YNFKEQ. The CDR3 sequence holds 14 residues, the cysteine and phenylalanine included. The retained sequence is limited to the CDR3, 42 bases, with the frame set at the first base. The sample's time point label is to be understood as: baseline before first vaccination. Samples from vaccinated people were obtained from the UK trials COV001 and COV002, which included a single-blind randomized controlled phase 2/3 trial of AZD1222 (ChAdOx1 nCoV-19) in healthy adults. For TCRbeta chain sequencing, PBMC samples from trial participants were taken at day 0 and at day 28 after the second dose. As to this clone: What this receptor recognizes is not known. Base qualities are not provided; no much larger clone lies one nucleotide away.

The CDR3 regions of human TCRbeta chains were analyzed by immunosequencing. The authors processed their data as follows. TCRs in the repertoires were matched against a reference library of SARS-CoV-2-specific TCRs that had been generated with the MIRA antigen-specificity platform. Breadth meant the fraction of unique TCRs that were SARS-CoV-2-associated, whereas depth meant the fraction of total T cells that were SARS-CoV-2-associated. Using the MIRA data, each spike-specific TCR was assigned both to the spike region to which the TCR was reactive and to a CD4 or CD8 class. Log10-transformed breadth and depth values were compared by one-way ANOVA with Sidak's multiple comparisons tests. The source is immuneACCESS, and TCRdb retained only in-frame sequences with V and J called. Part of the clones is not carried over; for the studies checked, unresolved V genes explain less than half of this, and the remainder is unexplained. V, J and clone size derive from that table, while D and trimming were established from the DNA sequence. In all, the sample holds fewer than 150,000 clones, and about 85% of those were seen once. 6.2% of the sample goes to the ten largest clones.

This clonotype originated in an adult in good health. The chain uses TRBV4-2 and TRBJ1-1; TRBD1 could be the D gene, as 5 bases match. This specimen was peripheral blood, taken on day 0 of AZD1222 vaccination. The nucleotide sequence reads TGTGCCAGCAGGGCGGGGGGAGGAGACACTGAAGCTTTCTTT. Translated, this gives CASRAGGGDTEAFF.